Shown below are 8 T cell receptor beta chains from a single sample sequenced in a study of shared clonotypes between healthy human individuals. Sequencing used immunoSEQ multiplex PCR; TCRdb keeps in-frame clones, though not all of them. The sample includes about 2.1 million clones, 93% seen only once; the top ten take under 2%. It was CD45RO-negative cells, positively selected for CCR7, that made up naive CD8 cells, with terminally differentiated effector memory CD45RA+ cells excluded. Sequencing was carried out using naive CD8+ T cells from PBMCs. The receptors were sampled from a man between 18 and 35 years old in good health. Some clones in this sample may be carry-over from other donors' samples.

This chain connects TRBV7-9 to TRBJ2-5; D is uncertain. The germline gives CDR1 SEHNR, CDR2 FQNEAQ (reference sequence). The V and J ends lost 5 bases and 1 base respectively, with 11 bases between them. The CDR3 contains 14 residues. The CDR3 coding sequence is TGTGCCAGCAGCGAATATTCATCCCAAGAGACCCAGTACTTC. It encodes CASSEYSSQETQYF.

This chain uses TRBV7-9 with TRBJ2-5, with 10 bases matching TRBD2. The DNA end is more similar to TRBJ2-7, so the J call may be wrong. The CDR3 runs to 15 residues. Germline CDR1 is SEHNR and CDR2 is FQNEAQ (reference sequence). The CDR3 here is CASSPGLAVTYEQYF. The DNA of the CDR3 is TGTGCCAGCAGCCCAGGACTAGCGGTAACCTACGAGCAGTACTTC.

J is TRBJ1-5 and V is TRBV4-1, with D unclear. Trimming left V 3 bases short and J 5 bases short, with 8 bases between. Germline lookup yields CDR1 MGHRA and CDR2 YSYEKL. The length of the CDR3 is 13 residues. The CDR3 here is CASSQFGDQPQHF. The DNA for the CDR3 is TGCGCCAGCAGCCAGTTCGGGGATCAGCCCCAGCATTTT.

To note about this clone: Different DNA sequences within this sample yield the same CDR3. The rearrangement links TRBV28 to TRBJ2-7, with 8 bases identical to TRBD1. This CDR3 has 14 residues. The J segment lost 2 bases and the V segment lost 3 bases, leaving 3 bases of the junction unmatched. CDR1 MDHEN and CDR2 SYDVKM come from the germline V gene. CDR3 region: CASSFGRGPYEQYF. CDR3 coding DNA: TGTGCCAGCAGTTTTGGCAGGGGGCCCTACGAGCAGTACTTC. Based on the CDR3 plus reference TRBV28 and TRBJ2-7, the full variable domain is DVKVTQSSRYLVKRTGEKVFLECVQDMDHENMFWYRQDPGLGLRLIYFSYDVKMKEKGDIPEGYSVSREKKERFSLILESASTNQTSMYLCASSFGRGPYEQYFGPGTRLTVT.

The chain combines TRBV7-9 with TRBJ2-1, with D possibly matching TRBD1 (8 bases). The germline gives CDR1 SEHNR, CDR2 FQNEAQ (reference sequence). The CDR3 consists of 15 residues. The V end lost 3 bases, the J end lost 5 bases, and 14 bases lay between the germline ends. DNA for the CDR3: TGTGCCAGCAGCTTGCGGGGGACAGGAGACAATGAGCAGTTCTTC. It encodes CASSLRGTGDNEQFF.

V usage is TRBV4-2 and J usage is TRBJ2-5; TRBD1 matches at 9 bases. V was pared by 0 bases and J by 5 bases, with 7 bases of the junction left unmatched. Germline V CDR1 and CDR2: LGHNA, YNFKEQ. The CDR3 is 16 amino acids. This CDR3 reads CASSQDVGQGMETQYF. The CDR3 DNA reads as TGTGCCAGCAGCCAAGACGTCGGACAGGGGATGGAGACCCAGTACTTC.

In this sample, this clone turned up once. This may be a read error, as it is one base from a much larger clone. The genes are TRBV19 and TRBJ1-1; D possibly corresponds to TRBD1 (6 bases). Per germline, CDR1 LNHDA and CDR2 SQIVND (reference sequence). This CDR3 has 12 amino acids. The chain's CDR3 is CASTIGGTEAFF. DNA of the CDR3: TGTGCCAGTACTATAGGGGGCACTGAAGCTTTCTTT.

This chain links TRBV29-1 with TRBJ2-7, with a tentative D call TRBD2 (6 bases). The germline V gene has CDR1 SQVTM and CDR2 ANQGSEA. The CDR3 has 13 residues. The V end lost 3 bases, the J end lost 3 bases, and 12 bases lay between the germline ends. CDR3 bases: TGCAGCGTTGAGGAGGGGATCGGCTACGAGCAGTACTTC. The encoded protein is CSVEEGIGYEQYF.